This TCR beta chain originates from a study of cytomegalovirus exposure and HLA in healthy donors. This clone was detected a few times. Per the germline V gene, CDR1 is SGDLS and CDR2 is YYNGEE. CDR3 length: 12 residues. Between the trimmed V and J ends, which lost 0 bases and 8 bases, there was a span of 6 bases. Primers included in the PCR were 60 Vbeta and 13 Jbeta primers. Sequenced by immunoSEQ multiplex PCR; TCRdb stores in-frame clones only, minus some. The sample has about 120,000 clones; 80% to 85% are singletons. This sequence originates from a middle-aged woman in good health and CMV-seronegative. The sample was PBMCs. V and J are TRBV9 and TRBJ2-1; D is perhaps TRBD2 (5 bases). The CDR3 nucleotides read TGTGCCAGCAGCGTAGCGGACTATGAGCAGTTCTTC. Protein: CASSVADYEQFF.